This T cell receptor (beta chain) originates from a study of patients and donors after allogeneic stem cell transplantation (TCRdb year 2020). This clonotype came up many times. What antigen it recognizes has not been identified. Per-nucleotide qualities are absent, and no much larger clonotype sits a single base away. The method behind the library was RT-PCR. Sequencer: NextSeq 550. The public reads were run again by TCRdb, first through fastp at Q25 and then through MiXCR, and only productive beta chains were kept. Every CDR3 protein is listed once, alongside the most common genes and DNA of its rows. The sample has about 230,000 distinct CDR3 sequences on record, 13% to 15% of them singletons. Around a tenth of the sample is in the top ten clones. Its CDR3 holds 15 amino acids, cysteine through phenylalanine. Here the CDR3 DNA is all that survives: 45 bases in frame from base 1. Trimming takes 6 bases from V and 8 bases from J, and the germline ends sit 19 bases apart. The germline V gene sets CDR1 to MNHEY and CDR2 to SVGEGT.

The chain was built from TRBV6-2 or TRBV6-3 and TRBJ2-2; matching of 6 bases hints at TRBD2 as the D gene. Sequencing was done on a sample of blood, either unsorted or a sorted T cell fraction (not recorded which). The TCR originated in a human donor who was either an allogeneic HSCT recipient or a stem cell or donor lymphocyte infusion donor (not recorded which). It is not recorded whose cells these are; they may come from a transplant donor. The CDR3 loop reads CASRPTGVKVGELFF. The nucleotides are TGTGCCAGCAGGCCGACGGGAGTTAAAGTAGGGGAGCTGTTTTTT.